This T cell receptor beta chain is drawn from a study of T cells in Graves' hyperthyroidism and ophthalmopathy. Those with hyperthyroidism were 18 to 65 years old, newly diagnosed, and ill for under 2 months. The CDR3 spans 13 residues. In germline, CDR1 is SQVTM, CDR2 ANQGSEA. The ends were cut back, 2 bases at V and 6 bases at J, with 13 bases in the middle. It was RNA transcripts that yielded the amplified TCR beta CDR3 regions. During a first-round RT-PCR of the TCR CDR3, the HTBI primer set was used. TCRdb reprocessed the multiplex PCR reads via MiXCR and lists one record per CDR3 protein. This table holds 92,000 or so distinct CDR3 sequences, 51% found once. This clonotype was seen many times. Its antigen is undetermined. General study points: Blood also showed most of the thyroid clonotypes that were expanded above 0.001.

The chain has TRBV29-1 and TRBJ1-1, with TRBD1 as a possible D gene (5 bases). Input material: blood. This sequence originates from a woman in her thirties or forties with Graves' hyperthyroidism. CDR3: CSVEMKGRAEAFF. The DNA for the CDR3 is TGCAGCGTTGAAATGAAGGGGAGGGCTGAAGCTTTCTTT. The complete variable domain, with remaining parts taken from reference TRBV29-1 and TRBJ1-1, reads SAVISQKPSRDICQRGTSLTIQCQVDSQVTMMFWYRQQPGQSLTLIATANQGSEATYESGFVIDKFPISRPNLTFSTLTVSNMSPEDSSIYLCSVEMKGRAEAFFGQGTRLTVV.